This TCR beta chain was captured by sequencing in a study of Ad26.COV2.S vaccination and SARS-CoV-2 variants. Germline CDR1 reads SQVTM; CDR2 reads ANQGSEA. The V end was cut by 4 bases, the J end by 4 bases, with 22 bases between. The CDR3 has 16 residues. Treatment given: over 15 received Ad26.COV2.S at low or high dose, single or two shots; several received placebo; per-sample allocation not given. Vaccine and placebo recipients were sampled on day 63 after the first injection. In regard to this clone: Its target is unknown.

General observations from the study: Vaccinees and placebo recipients showed similar non-spike TCR breadth.

Assay: immunoSEQ multiplex PCR; the TCRdb copy retains only in-frame clones and omits some. This sample has over 450,000 clones, with roughly nine tenths found just once. J is TRBJ1-1 and V is TRBV29-1, with D possibly matching TRBD1 (5 bases). This sequence originates from a person aged 18 to 59 who received the Ad26.COV2.S COVID-19 vaccine or a placebo. The specimen was peripheral blood, collected in a trial of Ad26.COV2.S vaccine versus placebo. The CDR3 region has the DNA TGCAGCGTTGTGGGCCAGGGATCAGGCGGTGGCACTGAAGCTTTCTTT. Translation gives CSVVGQGSGGGTEAFF. Full variable domain (remainder filled in from reference TRBV29-1 and TRBJ1-1): SAVISQKPSRDICQRGTSLTIQCQVDSQVTMMFWYRQQPGQSLTLIATANQGSEATYESGFVIDKFPISRPNLTFSTLTVSNMSPEDSSIYLCSVVGQGSGGGTEAFFGQGTRLTVV.